The 22 T cell receptor beta chains presented below share a single source sample, sequenced in a study of T cells after yellow fever vaccination. TCRdb reanalysed the 5' RACE reads using MiXCR and keeps one entry per CDR3 protein. The data show 300,000 to 400,000 distinct CDR3 sequences, about 8.7% seen once. The sequenced sample was PBMCs, obtained on the day of the first yellow fever vaccination. These receptors originate from a man between 18 and 35 years old who received the YFV17D yellow fever vaccine.

This clonotype was found many times. This sequence joins TRBV7-9 and TRBJ2-7; 8 nucleotides match TRBD2. The germline V gene has CDR1 SEHNR and CDR2 FQNEAQ (reference sequence). CDR3 size: 15 residues. V dropped 1 base and J dropped 0; count of bases not matched to a gene: 2. The CDR3 nucleotides read TGTGCCAGCAGCTTAGACGCGGGAGGCTCCTACGAGCAGTACGTC. Translation: CASSLDAGGSYEQYV.

This clonotype was seen repeatedly, ten times or more. The CDR3 reads CASSELAGANVLTF. CDR3 sequence (DNA): TGTGCCAGCAGTGAACTAGCTGGGGCCAACGTCCTGACTTTC. The genes are TRBV6-1 and TRBJ2-6; D is undetermined. The CDR3 spans 14 residues. V was shortened by 2 bases and J by 2 bases, with 4 bases between the two germline ends. In germline, CDR1 is MNHNS, CDR2 SASEGT.

The chain uses TRBV4-1 and TRBJ2-5; TRBD1 might be the D (6 bases). This CDR3 is built from 15 residues. Germline values: CDR1 MGHRA, CDR2 YSYEKL. V was pared by 5 bases and J by 1 base, with 14 bases between. CDR3 sequence: CASSYAQGGQETQYF. The CDR3 DNA is TGCGCCAGCAGCTACGCACAGGGTGGCCAAGAGACCCAGTACTTC.

The sample holds a few counts of this clonotype. The rearrangement links TRBV7-2 to TRBJ2-7; 12 bases fit TRBD2. The CDR3 consists of 17 residues. The V gene end was trimmed by 6 bases and the J gene end by 3 bases; junction bases not matched to a gene: 12. Germline V CDR1 and CDR2: SGHTA, FQGNSA. In DNA, the CDR3 is TGTGCCAGCAGGGGGATGGGGCTAGCGGGGGGGATCTACGAGCAGTACTTC. Protein sequence: CASRGMGLAGGIYEQYF.

This clonotype has a count of ten or more. The chain is built from TRBV24-1 and TRBJ2-1, with 8 positions matching TRBD2. The CDR3 extends over 15 amino acids. Unmatched junction bases numbered 6, after V lost 7 bases and J lost 2 bases. Germline CDR1 KGHDR, CDR2 SFDVKD. The CDR3 reads CATSKAGGAYNEQFF. In nucleotides, the CDR3 is TGTGCCACCAGCAAGGCCGGGGGGGCCTACAATGAGCAGTTCTTC.

The rearrangement uses TRBV20-1 and TRBJ2-7; TRBD2 is a possible D gene (6 bases). Trimming shortened V by 1 base and J by 5 bases, and 18 bases separated the two germline ends. There are 15 residues in the CDR3. Germline V CDR1 and CDR2: DFQATT, SNEGSKA (reference sequence). CDR3 residues: CSARVPPGVLDEQYF. The CDR3 coding sequence is TGCAGTGCTAGAGTCCCCCCGGGGGTACTTGACGAGCAGTACTTC.

This clonotype was observed many times. The chain is built from TRBV4-1 and TRBJ2-3; TRBD2 matches 9 bases. Trimming took 1 base from V and 3 from J; bases not matched to a gene: 5. Germline values: CDR1 MGHRA, CDR2 YSYEKL. This CDR3 has 16 amino acids. The CDR3 reads CASSQGFAGGTDTQYF. The CDR3 DNA follows: TGCGCCAGCAGCCAAGGATTTGCGGGGGGGACAGATACGCAGTATTTT.

Only a few counts were recorded for this clonotype. The V call is TRBV19, the J call TRBJ2-6; weak D call: TRBD1 (6 bases). Between the trimmed V and J ends, which lost 3 bases and 1 base, there was a span of 13 bases. The CDR3 is 17 amino acids. Germline V gene sequence: CDR1 LNHDA, CDR2 SQIVND (reference sequence). CDR3 region: CASSIGQRISGANVLTF. In nucleotides, the CDR3 is TGTGCCAGTAGTATCGGACAGCGGATTTCTGGGGCCAACGTCCTGACTTTC.

The sample holds a few counts of this clonotype. The chain recombines TRBV12-5 with TRBJ2-7; TRBD2 might be the D (6 bases). The V end was cut by 2 bases, the J end by 4 bases, with 15 bases between. This CDR3 has 15 amino acids. CDR1 and CDR2 from the germline V gene are LGHNT and FRNRAP. The CDR3 nucleotides are TGTGCTAGTGGTTTGCGGAGGGGCAAATCTTACGAGCAGTACTTC. Encoded protein: CASGLRRGKSYEQYF.

This clonotype was detected many times. The J gene is TRBJ2-1, the V gene TRBV6-2 or TRBV6-3, with D possibly called TRBD1 or TRBD2 (5 bases each). The length of the CDR3 is 15 residues. Germline V lookup: CDR1 MNHEY, CDR2 SVGEGT. V dropped 6 bases and J dropped 1 base, with 13 bases sitting between them. The CDR3 sequence: CASRRGVGSYNEQFF. The CDR3 DNA is TGTGCCAGCAGACGAGGGGTGGGATCCTACAATGAGCAGTTCTTC.

In its sample, this clonotype was seen a few times. The V and J genes are TRBV11-2 and TRBJ2-1; D might be TRBD1 (6 bases). Germline CDR1 is SGHAT and CDR2 is FQNNGV. The CDR3 is made up of 15 amino acids. V lost 1 base, J lost 9 bases, and 16 bases lay in between. CDR3 bases: TGTGCCAGCAGCTTAGGTCGGCAGGGGCTCGGTGAGCAGTTCTTC. Its protein is CASSLGRQGLGEQFF.

This clonotype was counted ten times or more. The chain has TRBV5-1 and TRBJ2-1; 12 nucleotides align to TRBD2. V trimming: 0 bases; J trimming: 5 bases; junction bases outside the gene matches: 0. Germline V gene sequence: CDR1 SGHRS, CDR2 YFSETQ. This CDR3 spans 15 amino acids. CDR3 residues: CASSLGLAGDNEQFF. CDR3 DNA sequence: TGCGCCAGCAGCTTGGGACTAGCGGGGGACAATGAGCAGTTCTTC.

About this clonotype itself: A much larger clone is a single base away; this may be a read error. The chain links TRBV5-3 to TRBJ2-3; 9 nucleotides align to TRBD2. TRBV5-3 is assigned to the ORF class and has an uncertain function. This CDR3 has 16 residues. J gave up 4 bases and V 1 base, and 7 bases lay outside the gene matches. This chain's CDR3 is CARSLIAGGRSDTQYF. The CDR3 coding sequence is TGTGCCAGAAGCTTGATTGCGGGGGGGCGGTCAGATACGCAGTATTTT.

This clonotype appeared a few times. The chain couples TRBV6-1 to TRBJ2-3; 8 bases line up with TRBD1. V shed 6 bases, J shed 4 bases, and the junction held 6 bases outside the gene matches. Per germline, CDR1 MNHNS and CDR2 SASEGT. The CDR3 consists of 14 residues. The DNA of the CDR3 is TGTGCCAGCAGGGGCAGGGGGCGCGCAGATACGCAGTATTTT. Amino acids: CASRGRGRADTQYF.

The chain employs TRBV24-1 and TRBJ1-2; TRBD1 agrees at 7 bases. Germline V gene data show CDR1 as KGHDR and CDR2 as SFDVKD. J was trimmed by 6 bases and V by 3 bases; bases with no gene match: 3. This CDR3 spans 13 amino acids. The CDR3 region is CATSDNRGNGYTF. CDR3 DNA: TGTGCCACCAGTGATAACAGGGGTAATGGCTACACCTTC.

This clonotype was detected only a few times. The CDR3: CASAPSPGYGYTF. Here the CDR3 DNA reads TGTGCCAGCGCGCCCTCACCCGGATACGGCTACACCTTC. The rearrangement links TRBV7-2 to TRBJ1-2; no reliable D call. The CDR3 loop spans 13 amino acids. Trimming shortened V by 8 bases and J by 8 bases, and 18 bases separated the two germline ends. The germline V gene has CDR1 SGHTA and CDR2 FQGNSA.

As DNA, the CDR3 is TGTGCCAGCAGCGTAGAGGCACCTTACACCGGGGAGCTGTTTTTT. Amino acid sequence: CASSVEAPYTGELFF. This chain uses TRBV9 with TRBJ2-2; no definite D call. The CDR3 totals 15 residues. V was cut by 0 bases and J by 3 bases, with 9 bases left in between. CDR1 and CDR2 from the germline V gene are SGDLS and YYNGEE.

This clonotype was seen many times. The J gene is TRBJ1-5, the V gene TRBV3-1, with 11 bases matching TRBD1. The V and J ends lost 3 bases and 6 bases, in that order; junction bases with no gene match: 4. In germline, CDR1 is LGHDT, CDR2 YNNKEL (reference sequence). This CDR3 has 15 amino acids. The chain's CDR3 is CASSQWTGGSQPQHF. CDR3 coding DNA: TGTGCCAGCAGCCAGTGGACAGGGGGCAGTCAGCCCCAGCATTTT.

This clonotype was counted only a few times. The chain has TRBV9 and TRBJ1-1; no definite D call. The CDR3 sequence is 16 residues long. Looked up from germline, CDR1 is SGDLS and CDR2 is YYNGEE. Trimming took 10 bases from V and 1 from J, leaving 23 bases between them. The CDR3: CAGSRLKDGQNTEAFF. The CDR3 DNA sequence: TGTGCCGGTAGCCGACTTAAGGACGGTCAGAACACTGAAGCTTTCTTT.

This clonotype turned up a few times. The chain combines TRBV3-1 with TRBJ2-2, with D possibly matching TRBD1 (6 bases). CDR3 size: 15 residues. Germline CDR1 and CDR2: LGHDT and YNNKEL (reference sequence). Trimming pared 1 base from V and 5 bases from J, leaving 11 bases between. The CDR3 sequence is CASSQGTDVTGELFF. The CDR3 DNA sequence: TGTGCCAGCAGCCAAGGGACAGACGTTACCGGGGAGCTGTTTTTT.

This clonotype has a count of ten or more. In DNA, the CDR3 is TGTGCCAGCAGTCCGGGGACTATTGCCAAAAACATTCAGTACTTC. Its translation is CASSPGTIAKNIQYF. The rearrangement uses TRBV12-3 or TRBV12-4 and TRBJ2-4, with 7 bases fitting TRBD2. This CDR3 comprises 15 residues. The trim removed 5 bases at V and 1 base at J, leaving 5 bases unmatched.

The table lists this clonotype with many counts. The genes are TRBV7-2 and TRBJ2-7; the D is unclear. CDR3 length equals 11 residues. Germline loops: CDR1 SGHTA, CDR2 FQGNSA. V lost 6 bases and J lost 3, with 6 bases in between. DNA of the CDR3: TGTGCCAGCAGTTCCTACTACGAGCAGTACTTC. Protein product: CASSSYYEQYF.